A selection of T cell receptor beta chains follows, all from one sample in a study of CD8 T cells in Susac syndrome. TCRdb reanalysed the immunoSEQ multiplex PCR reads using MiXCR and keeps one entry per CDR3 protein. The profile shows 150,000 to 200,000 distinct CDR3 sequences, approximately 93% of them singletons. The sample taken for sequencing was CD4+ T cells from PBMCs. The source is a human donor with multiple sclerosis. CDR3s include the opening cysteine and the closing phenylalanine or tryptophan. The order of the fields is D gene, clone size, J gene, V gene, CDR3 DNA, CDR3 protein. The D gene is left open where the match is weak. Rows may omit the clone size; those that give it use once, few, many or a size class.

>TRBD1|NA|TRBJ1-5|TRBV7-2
TGTGCCAGCAGGTTCGGGACAGGGGGCAATCAGCCCCAGCATTTT
CASRFGTGGNQPQHF
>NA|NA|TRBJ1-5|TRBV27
TGTGCCAGCAGTTTATTGCAGGGGAATCAGCCCCAGCATTTT
CASSLLQGNQPQHF
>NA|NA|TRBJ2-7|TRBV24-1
TGTGCCACCAGTGATTCGCGGGGCGGCGAGCAGTACTTC
CATSDSRGGEQYF
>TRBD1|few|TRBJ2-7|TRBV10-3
TGTGCCATCAGTCGACAGGGGGTCCCCGAGCAGTACTTC
CAISRQGVPEQYF
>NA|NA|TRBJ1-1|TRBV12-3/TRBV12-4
TGTGCCAGCAGTTTGGAGGGGCTGGAAAACACTGAAGCTTTCTTT
CASSLEGLENTEAFF
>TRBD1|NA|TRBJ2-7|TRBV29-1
TGCAGCGCGAGGACAGGACCCTACGAGCAGTACTTC
CSARTGPYEQYF
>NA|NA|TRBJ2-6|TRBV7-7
TGTGCCAGCAGCCCCGGATGGGCCAACGTCCTGACTTTC
CASSPGWANVLTF
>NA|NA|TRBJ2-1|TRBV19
TGTGCCAGTAGTGTCACAGGGGGGGACTACAATGAGCAGTTCTTC
CASSVTGGDYNEQFF
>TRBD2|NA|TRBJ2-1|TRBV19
TGTGCCACTGGGGGACTAGTCTACAATGAGCAGTTCTTC
CATGGLVYNEQFF
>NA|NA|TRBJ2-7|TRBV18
TGTGCCAGCTCACAGGACATATCCTACGAGCAGTACTTC
CASSQDISYEQYF
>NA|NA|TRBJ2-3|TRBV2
TGTGCCAGCAAGGCGGACACAGATACGCAGTATTTT
CASKADTDTQYF
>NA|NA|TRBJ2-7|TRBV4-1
TGCGCCAGCAGCCAAGATGCTGCAGTCTACGAGCAGTACTTC
CASSQDAAVYEQYF
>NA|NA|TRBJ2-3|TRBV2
TGTGCCAGCAGTGAAGGAGGAGGAGGGGGGGATACGCAGTATTTT
CASSEGGGGGDTQYF
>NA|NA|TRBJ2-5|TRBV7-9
TGTGCCAGCAGCTTGGTGACTACCCAAGAGACCCAGTACTTC
CASSLVTTQETQYF
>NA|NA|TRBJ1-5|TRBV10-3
TGTGCCATCAGTGGGGGGACTAATCAGCCCCAGCATTTT
CAISGGTNQPQHF
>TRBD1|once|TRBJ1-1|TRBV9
TGTGCCAGCAGCCAGGGGGGAGTAGGCTCCGAAGCTTTCTTT
CASSQGGVGSEAFF
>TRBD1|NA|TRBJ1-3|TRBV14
TGTGCCAGCAGCCAAGAAGTTCCGGGGACAGGGGTAAATGGCTCTGGAAACACCATATATTTT
CASSQEVPGTGVNGSGNTIYF
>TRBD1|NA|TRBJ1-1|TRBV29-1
TGCAGCGGGAATACAGGGGGCACTGAAGCTTTCTTT
CSGNTGGTEAFF
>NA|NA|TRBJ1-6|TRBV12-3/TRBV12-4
TGTGCCAGCAGACCCGGACGGATCAATTCACCCCTCCACTTT
CASRPGRINSPLHF
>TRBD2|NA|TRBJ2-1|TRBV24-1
TGTGCCACCCAGGGACTAGCGGGGACAAGCTCCTACAATGAGCAGTTCTTC
CATQGLAGTSSYNEQFF
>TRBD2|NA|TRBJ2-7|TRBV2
TGTGCCAGCAGTGTACTAGCGGGAGGGCCCGAGCAGTACTTC
CASSVLAGGPEQYF
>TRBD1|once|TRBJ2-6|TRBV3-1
TGTGCCAGCAGCCAAGCCATGACAGGGGCGGCCGGGGCCAACGTCCTGACTTTC
CASSQAMTGAAGANVLTF
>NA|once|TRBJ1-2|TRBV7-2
TGTGCCAGCAGCCCCCGAGGCGTAACCGACAACTATGGCTACACCTTC
CASSPRGVTDNYGYTF
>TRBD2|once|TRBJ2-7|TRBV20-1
TGCAGTGCTAGTCTAGCGGGAACCCACGAGCAGTACTTC
CSASLAGTHEQYF
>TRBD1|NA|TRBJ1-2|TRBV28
TGTGCCAGCAGTTTGGTTGGGACAGGGGGTTCCGGCTACACCTTC
CASSLVGTGGSGYTF
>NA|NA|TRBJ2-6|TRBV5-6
TGTGCCAGCAGCTCGGGGTTAAGCTCTGGGGCCAACGTCCTGACTTTC
CASSSGLSSGANVLTF
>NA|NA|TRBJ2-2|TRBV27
TGTGCCAGCAGTTTATTGGCTAGCACCGGGGAGCTGTTTTTT
CASSLLASTGELFF
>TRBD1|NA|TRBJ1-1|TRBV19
TGTGCCAGTAGTACGGGACAGGAGAACACTGAAGCTTTCTTT
CASSTGQENTEAFF
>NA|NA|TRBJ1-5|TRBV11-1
TGTGCCAGCAGCTTAAACTTACAGTTGTATAGCAATCAGCCCCAGCATTTT
CASSLNLQLYSNQPQHF
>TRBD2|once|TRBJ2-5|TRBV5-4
TGTGCCAGCAGCACAGCGGGGACCGAAGAGACCCAGTACTTC
CASSTAGTEETQYF
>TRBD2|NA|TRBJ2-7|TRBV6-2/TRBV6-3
TGTGCCAGCAGTCCCGCGGGACTACCAGTCTACGAGCAGTACTTC
CASSPAGLPVYEQYF
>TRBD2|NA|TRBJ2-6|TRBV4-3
TGCGCCAGCAGCCGGGGCCCGGGGGGGGCATCTGGGGCCAACGTCCTGACTTTC
CASSRGPGGASGANVLTF